This TCR beta chain was recovered during a study of Graves' ophthalmopathy and Graves' hyperthyroidism. General study findings and limits: Discriminating ophthalmopathy from stable hyperthyroidism, a 13-signature model attained a sensitivity of 85% to 90% and a specificity of around 83%.

The CDR3 has 16 amino acids. The J segment lost 4 bases and the V segment lost 2 bases, leaving 8 bases of the junction unmatched. The germline CDR1 and CDR2 sequences are KGHDR and SFDVKD. Lactation, pregnancy, uncontrolled infections and other autoimmune diseases were all grounds for excluding patients. As diagnostic evidence, clinical symptoms, serum thyroxine, TRAb, thyroid ultrasound and orbital computed tomography were relied upon. PBMCs were isolated from an approximately 10 ml sample of fresh peripheral blood. On this clonotype itself: Its antigen is unidentified.

The sequenced template was RNA, covering the TCR beta CDR3 region. HTBI-primed RT-PCR formed the first round, and a multiplex PCR formed the second. TCRdb analysed the multiplex PCR reads with MiXCR anew, one entry per CDR3 protein. The data contain 220,000 or so distinct CDR3 sequences, 20% to 25% of them singletons. The sequence came from a woman aged 45 to 65 with Graves' ophthalmopathy. The V call is TRBV24-1, the J call TRBJ1-2; 8 nucleotides align to TRBD1. The sequencing input was peripheral blood. CDR3: CATSDSRTGNSYGYTF. The CDR3 bases are TGTGCCACCAGTGATTCCCGGACAGGGAACTCCTATGGCTACACCTTC.